A selection of T cell receptor beta chains follows, all from one sample in a study of graft-versus-host responses after intestinal transplantation. Antigens for these TCRs are unknown. Sequenced by immunoSEQ multiplex PCR; TCRdb stores in-frame clones only, minus some. The sample lists approximately 68,000 clones, around 89% seen once, with around 4% in the top ten. This specimen was unstimulated CD8+ T cells sorted from spleen or lymph node cells, taken before transplant. Receptor source: a human donor who was the organ donor for an intestinal transplant. Each CDR3 is given with its conserved first and last residue. The D gene is left open where the match is weak. Clone sizes are given selectively: once, few, many, or a class where the clone is expanded.

TRBV11-3	-	TRBJ2-3	TRBD2	CASSPGRGGSTDTQYF	TGTGCCAGCAGCCCAGGTCGGGGGGGTAGCACAGATACGCAGTATTTT
TRBV7-9	-	TRBJ2-3	-	CASSLGGTQYF	TGTGCCAGCAGCTTGGGGGGTACGCAGTATTTT
TRBV5-1	-	TRBJ2-1	-	CASSLAGYEQFF	TGCGCCAGCAGTCTTGCCGGGTATGAGCAGTTCTTC
TRBV7-2	-	TRBJ2-5	-	CASSSFQETQYF	TGTGCCAGCAGCTCCTTCCAAGAGACCCAGTACTTC
TRBV19	-	TRBJ1-1	TRBD1	CASSMDRVYTEAFF	TGTGCCAGTAGTATGGACAGGGTCTACACTGAAGCTTTCTTT
TRBV5-4	-	TRBJ2-5	TRBD2	CASTNPRSGGQETQYF	TGTGCCAGCACCAACCCCCGTAGCGGGGGCCAAGAGACCCAGTACTTC
TRBV6-1	-	TRBJ2-3	-	CASSETGGGAYTDTQYF	TGTGCCAGCAGTGAGACAGGCGGGGGTGCCTACACAGATACGCAGTATTTT
TRBV16	-	TRBJ2-5	-	CASSPPSRGGDQETQYF	TGTGCCAGCAGCCCTCCGTCGAGGGGCGGGGATCAAGAGACCCAGTACTTC
TRBV7-9	few	TRBJ1-1	TRBD1	CASRPPGGLTEAFF	TGTGCCAGCAGACCTCCAGGGGGATTGACTGAAGCTTTCTTT
TRBV10-2	-	TRBJ1-5	-	CASSPERNQPQHF	TGCGCCAGCAGCCCCGAACGGAATCAGCCCCAGCATTTT
TRBV27	-	TRBJ2-1	-	CASSFTASGGVNEQFF	TGTGCCAGCAGTTTTACGGCCAGCGGTGGTGTCAATGAGCAGTTCTTC
TRBV7-2	-	TRBJ1-1	-	CASSLEGDPRQKNTEAFF	TGTGCCAGCAGCTTAGAGGGGGATCCGAGACAGAAGAACACTGAAGCTTTCTTT
TRBV4-3	once	TRBJ2-6	-	CASSQDRGRPAGANVLTF	TGCGCCAGCAGCCAAGATAGGGGGAGACCAGCTGGGGCCAACGTCCTGACTTTC
TRBV4-2	-	TRBJ1-1	-	CASSQHPTEVEAFF	TGTGCCAGCAGCCAACACCCGACAGAAGTTGAAGCTTTCTTT
TRBV6-5	-	TRBJ1-2	TRBD1	CASSWNRQGVNYGYTF	TGTGCCAGCAGTTGGAACCGACAGGGAGTGAACTATGGCTACACCTTC
TRBV28	-	TRBJ2-5	TRBD2	CASSPGTSGQETQYF	TGTGCCAGCAGTCCTGGGACTAGCGGTCAAGAGACCCAGTACTTC
TRBV4-1	-	TRBJ2-4	TRBD2	CASTPVGGGNIQYF	TGCGCCAGCACCCCTGTCGGGGGGGGAAACATTCAGTACTTC
TRBV7-9	-	TRBJ2-3	-	CASRILRAEGDTQYF	TGTGCCAGCAGAATCCTACGGGCGGAGGGCGATACGCAGTATTTT
TRBV10-3	-	TRBJ1-1	-	CAISGGTGFGTEAFF	TGTGCCATCAGTGGGGGAACAGGGTTCGGCACTGAAGCTTTCTTT
TRBV5-6	-	TRBJ1-5	TRBD1	CASSYQGDTGQPQHF	TGTGCCAGCAGCTACCAGGGGGATACAGGTCAGCCCCAGCATTTT
TRBV10-3	-	TRBJ2-1	-	CAISESWRIRGDYNEQFF	TGTGCCATCAGTGAGTCCTGGAGGATCAGGGGCGATTACAATGAGCAGTTCTTC
TRBV2	-	TRBJ2-5	-	CASSGSRETQYF	TGTGCCAGCAGTGGAAGCCGGGAGACCCAGTACTTC
TRBV27	-	TRBJ1-2	-	CASSIGLLYGYTF	TGTGCCAGTAGTATCGGACTCCTTTATGGCTACACCTTC
TRBV2	-	TRBJ1-4	TRBD1	CASSEIDRDHEKLFF	TGTGCCAGCAGTGAAATAGACAGGGACCATGAAAAACTGTTTTTT
TRBV11-2	-	TRBJ1-1	-	CASSSRVLNTEAFF	TGTGCCAGCAGCTCTCGGGTTTTGAACACTGAAGCTTTCTTT
TRBV7-9	-	TRBJ2-1	TRBD2	CASSSRLAGAENNEQFF	TGTGCCAGCAGCTCAAGACTAGCGGGGGCCGAGAACAATGAGCAGTTCTTC
TRBV4-2	-	TRBJ1-4	-	CASSQIIGNEKLFF	TGTGCCAGCAGCCAAATTATCGGTAATGAAAAACTGTTTTTT